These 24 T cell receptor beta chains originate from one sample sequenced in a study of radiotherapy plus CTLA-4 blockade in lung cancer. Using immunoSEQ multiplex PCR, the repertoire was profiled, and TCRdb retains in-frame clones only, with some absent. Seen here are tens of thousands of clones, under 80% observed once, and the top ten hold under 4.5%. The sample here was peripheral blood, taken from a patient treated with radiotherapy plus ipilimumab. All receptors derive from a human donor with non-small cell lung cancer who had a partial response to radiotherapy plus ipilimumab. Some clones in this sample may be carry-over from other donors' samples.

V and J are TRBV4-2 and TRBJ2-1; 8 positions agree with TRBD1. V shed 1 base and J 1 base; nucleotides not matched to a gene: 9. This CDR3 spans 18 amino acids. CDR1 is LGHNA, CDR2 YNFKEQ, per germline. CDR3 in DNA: TGTGCCAGCAGCCAAGGGGTCTACAACAGGGGGTCCTACAATGAGCAGTTCTTC. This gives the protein CASSQGVYNRGSYNEQFF.

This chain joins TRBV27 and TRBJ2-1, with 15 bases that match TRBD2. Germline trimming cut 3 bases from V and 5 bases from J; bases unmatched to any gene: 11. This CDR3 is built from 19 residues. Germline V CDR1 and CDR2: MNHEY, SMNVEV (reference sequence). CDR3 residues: CASSFSGRGTSGRHNEQFF. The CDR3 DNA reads TGTGCCAGCAGTTTCTCGGGACGGGGGACTAGCGGGAGGCACAATGAGCAGTTCTTC.

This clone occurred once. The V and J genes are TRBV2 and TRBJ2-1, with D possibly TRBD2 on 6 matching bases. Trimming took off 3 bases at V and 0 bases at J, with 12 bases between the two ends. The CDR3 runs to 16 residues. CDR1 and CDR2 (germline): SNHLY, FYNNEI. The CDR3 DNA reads TGTGCCAGCAGTGACGGGGGACCGAGCTCCTACAATGAGCAGTTCTTC. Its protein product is CASSDGGPSSYNEQFF.

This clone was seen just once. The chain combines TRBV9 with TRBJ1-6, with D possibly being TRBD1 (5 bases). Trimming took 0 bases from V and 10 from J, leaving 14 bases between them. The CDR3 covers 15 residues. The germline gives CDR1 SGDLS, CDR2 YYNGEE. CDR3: CASSVDQGGRSPLHF. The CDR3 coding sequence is TGTGCCAGCAGCGTAGACCAGGGTGGAAGATCACCCCTCCACTTT.

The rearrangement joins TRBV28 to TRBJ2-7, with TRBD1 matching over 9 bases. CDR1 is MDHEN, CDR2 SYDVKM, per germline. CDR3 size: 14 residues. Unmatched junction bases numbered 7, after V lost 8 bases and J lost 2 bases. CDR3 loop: CASLRDRAPYEQYF. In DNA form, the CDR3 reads TGTGCCAGCCTCCGGGACAGGGCCCCCTACGAGCAGTACTTC.

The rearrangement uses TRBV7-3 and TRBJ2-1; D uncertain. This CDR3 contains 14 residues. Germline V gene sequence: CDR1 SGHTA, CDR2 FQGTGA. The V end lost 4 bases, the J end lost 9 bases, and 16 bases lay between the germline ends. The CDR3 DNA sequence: TGTGCCAGCAGCTCCCGACAAGCCCCCCGTGAGCAGTTCTTC. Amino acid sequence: CASSSRQAPREQFF.

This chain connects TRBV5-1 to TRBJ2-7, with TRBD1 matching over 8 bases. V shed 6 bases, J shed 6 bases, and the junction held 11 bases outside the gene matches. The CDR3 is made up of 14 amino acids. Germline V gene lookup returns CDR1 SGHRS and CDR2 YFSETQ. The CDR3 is CASKTTGESGEQYF. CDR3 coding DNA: TGCGCCAGCAAAACGACAGGGGAGAGCGGCGAGCAGTACTTC.

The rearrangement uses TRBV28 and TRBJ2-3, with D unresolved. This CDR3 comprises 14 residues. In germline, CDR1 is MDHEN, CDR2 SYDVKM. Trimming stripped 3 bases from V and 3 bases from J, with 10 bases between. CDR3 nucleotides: TGTGCCAGCAGTTTGTTAGCTAAGACAGATACGCAGTATTTT. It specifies CASSLLAKTDTQYF.

This chain's CDR3 is CASSLGGGTGTEAFF. CDR3 in DNA: TGTGCCAGCAGCTTAGGGGGGGGTACGGGCACTGAAGCTTTCTTT. The chain carries TRBV7-2 and TRBJ1-1; D may be TRBD1 (5 bases). Trimming removed 1 base from V and 4 bases from J, with 13 bases in between. This CDR3 comprises 15 residues. CDR1 and CDR2 from the germline V gene are SGHTA and FQGNSA.

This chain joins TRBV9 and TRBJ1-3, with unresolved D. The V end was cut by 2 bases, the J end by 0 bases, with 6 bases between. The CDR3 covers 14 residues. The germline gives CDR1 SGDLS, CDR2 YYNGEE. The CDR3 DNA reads TGTGCCAGCAGCGTCCAGAACTCTGGAAACACCATATATTTT. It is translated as CASSVQNSGNTIYF.

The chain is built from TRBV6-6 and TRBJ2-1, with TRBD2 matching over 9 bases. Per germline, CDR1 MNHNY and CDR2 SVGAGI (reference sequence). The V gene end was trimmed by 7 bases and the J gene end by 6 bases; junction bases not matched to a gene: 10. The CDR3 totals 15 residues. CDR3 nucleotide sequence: TGTGCCAGCAACCAGCTAGCGGGGTCTGGCAATGAGCAGTTCTTC. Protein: CASNQLAGSGNEQFF.

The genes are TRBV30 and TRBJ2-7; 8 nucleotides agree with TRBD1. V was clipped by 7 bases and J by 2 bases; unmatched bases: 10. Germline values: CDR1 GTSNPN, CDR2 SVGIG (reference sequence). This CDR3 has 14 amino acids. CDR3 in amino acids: CASSGQGLTYEQYF. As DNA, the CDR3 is TGTGCCTCCTCAGGACAGGGTTTAACCTACGAGCAGTACTTC. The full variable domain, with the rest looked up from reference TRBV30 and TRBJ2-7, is SQTIHQWPATLVQPVGSPLSLECTVEGTSNPNLYWYRQAAGRGLQLLFYSVGIGQISSEVPQNLSASRPQDRQFILSSKKLLLSDSGFYLCASSGQGLTYEQYFGPGTRLTVT.

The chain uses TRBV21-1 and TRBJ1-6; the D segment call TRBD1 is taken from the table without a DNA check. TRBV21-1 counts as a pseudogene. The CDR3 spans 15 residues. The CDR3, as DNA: TGTGCCAGCAGCAAATTGCCGACAGGGGATTCACCCCTCCACTTT. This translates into CASSKLPTGDSPLHF.

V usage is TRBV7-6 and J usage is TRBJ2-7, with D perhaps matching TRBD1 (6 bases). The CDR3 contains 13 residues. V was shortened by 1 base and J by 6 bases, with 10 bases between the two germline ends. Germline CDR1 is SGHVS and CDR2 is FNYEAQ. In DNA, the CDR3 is TGTGCCAGCAGCTTAGTCAGGGGCGGCGAGCAGTACTTC. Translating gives CASSLVRGGEQYF.

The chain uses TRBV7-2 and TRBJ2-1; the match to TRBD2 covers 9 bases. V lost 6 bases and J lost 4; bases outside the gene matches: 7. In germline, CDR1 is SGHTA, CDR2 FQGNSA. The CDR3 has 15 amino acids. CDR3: CASSSGLAGYNEQFF. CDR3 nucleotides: TGTGCCAGCAGTAGTGGTCTAGCGGGGTACAATGAGCAGTTCTTC.

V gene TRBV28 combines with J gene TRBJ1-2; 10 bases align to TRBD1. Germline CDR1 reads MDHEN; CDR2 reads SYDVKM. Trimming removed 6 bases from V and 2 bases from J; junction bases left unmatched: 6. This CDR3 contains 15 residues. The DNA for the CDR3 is TGTGCCAGCAGGCCTTGGACAGGGGGAAACTATGGCTACACCTTC. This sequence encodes CASRPWTGGNYGYTF.

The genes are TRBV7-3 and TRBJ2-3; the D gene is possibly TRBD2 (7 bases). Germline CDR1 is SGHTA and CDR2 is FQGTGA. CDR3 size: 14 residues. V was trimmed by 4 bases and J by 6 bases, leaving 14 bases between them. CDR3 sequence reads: CASSSERGGDTQYF. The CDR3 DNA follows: TGTGCCAGCAGCTCCGAGAGGGGGGGGGATACGCAGTATTTT.

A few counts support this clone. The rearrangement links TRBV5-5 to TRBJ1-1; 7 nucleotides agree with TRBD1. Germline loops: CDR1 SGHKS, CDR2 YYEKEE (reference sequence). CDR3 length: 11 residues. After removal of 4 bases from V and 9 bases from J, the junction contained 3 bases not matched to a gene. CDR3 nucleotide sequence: TGTGCCAGCAGCGCGGGACAGAAAGCTTTCTTT. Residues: CASSAGQKAFF.

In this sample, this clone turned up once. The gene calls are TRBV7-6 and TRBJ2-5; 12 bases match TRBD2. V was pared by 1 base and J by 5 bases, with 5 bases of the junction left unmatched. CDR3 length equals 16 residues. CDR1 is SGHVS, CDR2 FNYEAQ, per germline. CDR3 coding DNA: TGTGCCAGCAGCTTAGGGCTAGCGGGAGGGCGGGAGACCCAGTACTTC. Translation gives CASSLGLAGGRETQYF.

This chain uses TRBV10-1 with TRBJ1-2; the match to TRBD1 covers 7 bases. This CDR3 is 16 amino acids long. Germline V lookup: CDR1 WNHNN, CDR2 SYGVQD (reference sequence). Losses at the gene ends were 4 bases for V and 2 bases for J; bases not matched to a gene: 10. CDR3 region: CASSAGQWRVNYGYTF. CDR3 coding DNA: TGCGCCAGCAGTGCGGGACAGTGGAGGGTGAACTATGGCTACACCTTC.

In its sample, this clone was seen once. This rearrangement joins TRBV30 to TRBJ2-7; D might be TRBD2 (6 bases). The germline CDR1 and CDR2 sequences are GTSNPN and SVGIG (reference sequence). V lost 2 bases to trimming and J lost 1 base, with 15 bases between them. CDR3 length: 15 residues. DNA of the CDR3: TGTGCCTGGAGTCCAGCCGGGACTGCATCCTACGAGCAGTACTTC. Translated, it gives CAWSPAGTASYEQYF.

CDR3 DNA: TGCGCCAGCAGCCGTAGCCTCCCCCGGGACAGAGACTACGAGCAGTACTTC. Residues: CASSRSLPRDRDYEQYF. The chain carries TRBV4-3 and TRBJ2-7; 7 nucleotides match TRBD1. The germline CDR1 and CDR2 sequences are LGHNA and YSLEER. J gave up 3 bases and V 4 bases, and 15 bases lay outside the gene matches. The CDR3 totals 17 residues.

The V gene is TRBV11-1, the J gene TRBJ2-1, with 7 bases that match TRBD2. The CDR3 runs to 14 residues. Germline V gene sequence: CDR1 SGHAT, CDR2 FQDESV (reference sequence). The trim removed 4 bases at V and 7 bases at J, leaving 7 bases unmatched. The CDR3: CASSWGLPLNEQFF. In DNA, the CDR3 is TGTGCCAGCAGCTGGGGACTACCCCTGAATGAGCAGTTCTTC.

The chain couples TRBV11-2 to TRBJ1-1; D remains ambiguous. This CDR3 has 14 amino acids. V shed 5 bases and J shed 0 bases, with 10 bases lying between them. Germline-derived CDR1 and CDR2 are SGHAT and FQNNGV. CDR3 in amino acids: CASSPRSMNTEAFF. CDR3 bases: TGTGCCAGCAGCCCTAGAAGTATGAACACTGAAGCTTTCTTT.